The source of this T cell receptor beta chain is a study of blood T cells in healthy people across ages. Study outcomes and limitations: Estimates of diversity drawn from one million T cells were considered underestimates.

The germline CDR1 and CDR2 sequences are MDHEN and SYDVKM. The CDR3 sequence is 15 residues long. The V gene end was trimmed by 4 bases and the J gene end by 4 bases; junction bases not matched to a gene: 8. Through a sample-barcoded 5' primer and a J-beta primer mix, a second PCR was run for roughly 6 to 11 cycles. TCRdb processed the 5' RACE reads anew with MiXCR; each CDR3 protein has one entry. The table has about 930,000 distinct CDR3 sequences, roughly 29% seen once. In regard to this clonotype: Its antigen is undetermined.

This sample also appeared in a second study, on T cells of mothers and their children. As reported in that work: Each donor was one of three healthy Caucasian mothers or one of their six children. Whatever RNA was extracted went entirely into cDNA synthesis, at about 1.5 ug per 15 ul. For each mother, over 8 million TCR beta CDR3 reads were obtained, and for each child, about 3 million.

This TCR was sampled from a woman between 40 and 50 years old in good health. This chain uses TRBV28 with TRBJ1-2, with 8 bases fitting TRBD1. The sequencing sample was made of blood. The CDR3 bases are TGTGCCAGCAGTTCCTGGGGGGACAGGTCCTATGGCTACACCTTC. This encodes CASSSWGDRSYGYTF.